These 5 T cell receptor beta chains were all obtained from the same sample, sequenced in a study of T cells in tuberculosis (dated by TCRdb to 2017 to 2018). Library method: the immunoSEQ multiplex PCR assay. TCRdb stores this immuneACCESS table with in-frame sequences only. Part of the clones is absent; in the studies checked, under half of the shortfall reflects unresolved V genes, and no reason is known for the rest. In all, the sample holds about 37,000 clones, and 75% to 95% of those were seen once. The ten largest make up less than 2.5% of the sample. Taken with the paper, the label for time point translates to: new active TB diagnosis, blood taken before or within 7 days of starting treatment. The material was PBMCs, obtained at tuberculosis diagnosis. The source of these receptors is an adult with tuberculosis.

The chain couples TRBV5-5 to TRBJ2-7; no firm D call. Germline loops: CDR1 SGHKS, CDR2 YYEKEE (reference sequence). CDR3 size: 13 residues. The V end was cut by 0 bases, the J end by 2 bases, with 6 bases between. CDR3 protein: CASSLALAYEQYF. CDR3 DNA sequence: TGTGCCAGCAGCTTGGCCCTAGCCTACGAGCAGTACTTC.

This clone is a singleton in its sample. CDR3 sequence: CASSHTLNGGLNQPQHF. The CDR3 region has the DNA TGTGCCAGCAGCCATACCTTAAACGGAGGGCTCAATCAGCCCCAGCATTTT. The rearrangement joins TRBV4-2 to TRBJ1-5, with D unresolved. V lost 3 bases and J lost 3, with 18 bases in between. The CDR3 contains 17 residues. The germline gives CDR1 LGHNA, CDR2 YNFKEQ.

The chain carries TRBV12-5 and TRBJ2-3; unclear D gene. V dropped 0 bases and J dropped 3 bases, with 13 bases sitting between them. CDR3 length: 16 residues. Germline CDR1 reads LGHNT; CDR2 reads FRNRAP. Here the CDR3 DNA reads TGTGCTAGTGGTTTGGTACTCGAAGCTGTAACAGATACGCAGTATTTT. It encodes CASGLVLEAVTDTQYF.

The rearrangement joins TRBV5-4 to TRBJ2-2; 9 positions agree with TRBD2. This CDR3 is 17 amino acids long. Germline V lookup: CDR1 SGHNT, CDR2 YYREEE (reference sequence). The V and J ends lost 0 bases and 0 bases, in that order; junction bases with no gene match: 3. The CDR3 region is CASSLGSGGTNTGELFF. The CDR3 bases are TGTGCCAGCAGCTTGGGGAGCGGGGGGACGAACACCGGGGAGCTGTTTTTT. The full variable domain, its missing parts supplied by reference TRBV5-4 and TRBJ2-2, is ETGVTQSPTHLIKTRGQQVTLRCSSQSGHNTVSWYQQALGQGPQFIFQYYREEENGRGNFPPRFSGLQFPNYSSELNVNALELDDSALYLCASSLGSGGTNTGELFFGEGSRLTVL.

The chain uses TRBV5-1 and TRBJ1-3; D gene uncertain. Per the germline V gene, CDR1 is SGHRS and CDR2 is YFSETQ. The V end lost 0 bases, the J end lost 8 bases, and 12 bases lay between the germline ends. The CDR3 sequence is 14 residues long. The CDR3 sequence: CASSLESIGDTIYF. CDR3 bases: TGCGCCAGCAGCTTGGAGTCCATAGGAGACACCATATATTTT.